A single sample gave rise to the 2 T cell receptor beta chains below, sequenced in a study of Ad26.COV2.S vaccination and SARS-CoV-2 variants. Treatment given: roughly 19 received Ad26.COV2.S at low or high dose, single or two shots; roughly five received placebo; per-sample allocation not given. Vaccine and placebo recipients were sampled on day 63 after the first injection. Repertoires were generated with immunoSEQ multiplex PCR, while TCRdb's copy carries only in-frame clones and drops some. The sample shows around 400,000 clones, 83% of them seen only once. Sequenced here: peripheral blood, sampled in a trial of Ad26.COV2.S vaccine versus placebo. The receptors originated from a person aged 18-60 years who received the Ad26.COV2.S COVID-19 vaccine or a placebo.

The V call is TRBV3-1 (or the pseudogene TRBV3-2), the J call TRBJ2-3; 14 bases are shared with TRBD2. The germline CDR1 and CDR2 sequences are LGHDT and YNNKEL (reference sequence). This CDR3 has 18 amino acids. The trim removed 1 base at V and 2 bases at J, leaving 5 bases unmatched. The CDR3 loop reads CASSQVTSGRAFTDTQYF. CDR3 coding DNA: TGTGCCAGCAGCCAAGTGACTAGCGGGAGGGCGTTCACAGATACGCAGTATTTT.

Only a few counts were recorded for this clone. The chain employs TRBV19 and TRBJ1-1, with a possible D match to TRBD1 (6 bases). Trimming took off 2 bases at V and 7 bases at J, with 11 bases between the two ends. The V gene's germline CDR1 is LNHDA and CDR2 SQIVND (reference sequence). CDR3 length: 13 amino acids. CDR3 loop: CASSIIGGFEAFF. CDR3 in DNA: TGTGCCAGTAGTATAATAGGGGGGTTTGAAGCTTTCTTT.